These T cell receptor beta chains were read from a single sample in a study of sequential checkpoint blockade in melanoma. TCRdb's copy holds only in-frame clones and misses some; the assay was immunoSEQ multiplex PCR. The sample lists 3,000 to 4,000 clones; over 15% were seen once. The sequenced sample was tumor tissue (inferred from file names), obtained from a patient given nivolumab and ipilimumab in sequence. The receptor set was obtained from a human donor with melanoma. CDR3s include the opening cysteine and the closing phenylalanine or tryptophan. Fields, in order: clone size, J gene, V gene, D gene, CDR3 protein, CDR3 DNA. D genes are given only for firm matches. For some rows the clone size is stated as once, few or many, or as a class when expanded; others skip it.

NA	TRBJ1-1	TRBV6-8	NA	CASRSGAVEAFF	TGTGCCAGCAGGTCCGGGGCCGTTGAAGCTTTCTTT
NA	TRBJ2-3	TRBV18	NA	CASSGKAHSTDTQYF	TGTGCCAGCTCTGGAAAGGCTCATAGCACAGATACGCAGTATTTT
medium-sized	TRBJ2-3	TRBV11-3	NA	CASSADYLSTDTQYF	TGTGCCAGCAGCGCTGACTACTTAAGCACAGATACGCAGTATTTT
NA	TRBJ1-3	TRBV6-8	NA	CASYRVSGNTIYF	TGTGCCAGCTACAGAGTCTCTGGAAACACCATATATTTT
few	TRBJ2-7	TRBV30	TRBD2	CAWSVRTSGRYEQYF	TGTGCCTGGAGTGTACGAACTAGCGGGAGGTACGAGCAGTACTTC
few	TRBJ2-5	TRBV6-8	NA	CASRDIRQETQYF	TGTGCCAGCAGGGACATACGCCAAGAGACCCAGTACTTC
medium-sized	TRBJ2-7	TRBV9	NA	CASSAVLVPYEQYF	TGTGCCAGCAGCGCAGTACTAGTGCCCTACGAGCAGTACTTC
NA	TRBJ2-6	TRBV29-1	NA	CSVSGDSGANVLTF	TGCAGCGTTTCGGGGGACTCTGGGGCCAACGTCCTGACTTTC
NA	TRBJ2-5	TRBV18	NA	CASSPSGLGETQYF	TGTGCCAGCTCACCTTCGGGTCTGGGAGAGACCCAGTACTTC
few	TRBJ2-7	TRBV5-1	TRBD1	CASSLGHRDSSYEQYF	TGCGCCAGCAGCCTGGGCCACCGGGACAGCTCCTACGAGCAGTACTTC
many	TRBJ2-7	TRBV11-3	NA	CASSFLSRGSEQYF	TGTGCCAGCAGCTTCCTAAGTAGGGGCTCCGAGCAGTACTTC
NA	TRBJ2-3	TRBV6-8	TRBD2	CASSYSTLSGRSTDTQYF	TGTGCCAGCAGTTACTCGACCCTTAGCGGGAGGAGCACAGATACGCAGTATTTT
many	TRBJ2-5	TRBV11-3	TRBD1	CASSAKQGFLEETQYF	TGTGCCAGCAGCGCTAAACAGGGGTTCTTGGAAGAGACCCAGTACTTC
few	TRBJ1-2	TRBV9	NA	CASSVDGPYGYTF	TGTGCCAGCAGCGTAGACGGTCCCTATGGCTACACCTTC
NA	TRBJ2-5	TRBV18	TRBD2	CASSPTAGRQETQYF	TGTGCCAGCTCACCCACAGCGGGACGGCAAGAGACCCAGTACTTC
few	TRBJ2-5	TRBV9	NA	CASSVAGGTTQYF	TGTGCCAGCAGCGTAGCAGGCGGTACGACCCAGTACTTC
many	TRBJ2-5	TRBV4-1	TRBD2	CASSLVALSGGETQYF	TGCGCCAGCAGCCTCGTGGCGCTTAGCGGGGGAGAGACCCAGTACTTC
many	TRBJ1-5	TRBV11-3	NA	CASSRSRAGVSNQPQHF	TGTGCCAGCAGCCGCAGTAGGGCAGGGGTTAGCAATCAGCCCCAGCATTTT
few	TRBJ1-2	TRBV6-8	NA	CASSLTGNYGYTF	TGTGCCAGCAGCCTTACAGGGAACTATGGCTACACCTTC
NA	TRBJ1-5	TRBV30	NA	CASDWGDGNQPQHF	TGTGCCTCAGATTGGGGAGATGGCAATCAGCCCCAGCATTTT
medium-sized	TRBJ2-5	TRBV11-3	NA	CASSLGGTRHRETQYF	TGTGCCAGCAGCTTAGGCGGGACTCGGCACAGAGAGACCCAGTACTTC
medium-sized	TRBJ1-1	TRBV11-3	NA	CASSHNIPKLNTEAFF	TGTGCCAGCAGCCACAACATACCGAAGTTAAACACTGAAGCTTTCTTT
medium-sized	TRBJ2-2	TRBV11-3	NA	CASSLSSVNTGELFF	TGTGCCAGCAGCTTATCGTCGGTGAACACCGGGGAGCTGTTTTTT
few	TRBJ1-4	TRBV9	NA	CASSTLRSRGYNLGFEKLFF	TGTGCCAGCAGCACGTTACGTTCGCGGGGATACAACCTGGGATTTGAAAAACTGTTTTTT
NA	TRBJ1-4	TRBV19	NA	CASSLGYRATNEKLFF	TGTGCCAGTAGTCTCGGTTACCGTGCAACTAATGAAAAACTGTTTTTT
few	TRBJ2-7	TRBV28	TRBD2	CASRPGLASYEQYF	TGTGCCAGCAGACCGGGACTAGCATCCTACGAGCAGTACTTC
NA	TRBJ2-7	TRBV29-1	NA	CSVAGLYRALTYEQYF	TGCAGCGTCGCGGGGCTTTACAGGGCCCTAACCTACGAGCAGTACTTC
NA	TRBJ2-3	TRBV6-8	NA	CASSAGRDTQYF	TGTGCCAGCAGTGCAGGACGGGATACGCAGTATTTT
few	TRBJ2-1	TRBV9	TRBD2	CATKGGGGRAATYNEQFF	TGTGCCACCAAAGGCGGAGGCGGGAGGGCCGCAACCTACAATGAGCAGTTCTTC
NA	TRBJ2-7	TRBV19	NA	CASSLLVGQEQYF	TGTGCCAGTAGTCTCCTGGTCGGGCAGGAGCAGTACTTC
NA	TRBJ2-5	TRBV30	NA	CAWRHTWTQYF	TGTGCCTGGAGGCATACGTGGACCCAGTACTTC
few	TRBJ2-3	TRBV28	TRBD1	CASSLNRGATDTQYF	TGTGCCAGCAGTTTGAACAGGGGCGCCACAGATACGCAGTATTTT
few	TRBJ2-7	TRBV11-3	TRBD2	CASSDASGVNYEQYF	TGTGCCAGCAGCGATGCTAGCGGGGTTAATTACGAGCAGTACTTC
medium-sized	TRBJ2-7	TRBV10-3	TRBD2	CAISESSGGPYEQYF	TGTGCCATCAGTGAGTCGTCGGGAGGGCCATACGAGCAGTACTTC
many	TRBJ2-5	TRBV11-3	TRBD2	CASSLDRLAGGETQYF	TGTGCCAGCAGCTTAGATCGTCTAGCGGGAGGAGAGACCCAGTACTTC
many	TRBJ1-2	TRBV5-1	TRBD1	CASSLAGGWGYTF	TGCGCCAGCAGCTTGGCAGGGGGCTGGGGCTACACCTTC
many	TRBJ2-2	TRBV11-3	NA	CASRGELNTGELFF	TGTGCCAGCAGAGGTGAATTGAACACCGGGGAGCTGTTTTTT
NA	TRBJ2-3	TRBV12-5	TRBD1	CASGMGTGADTQYF	TGTGCTAGTGGTATGGGGACAGGGGCAGATACGCAGTATTTT
medium-sized	TRBJ2-1	TRBV11-3	NA	CASSLEGLFSYNEQFF	TGTGCCAGCAGCTTAGAGGGATTGTTTTCCTACAATGAGCAGTTCTTC
NA	TRBJ2-2	TRBV29-1	TRBD1	CSVRQGDSLTGELFF	TGCAGCGTCCGACAGGGCGATAGCCTCACCGGGGAGCTGTTTTTT
NA	TRBJ1-2	TRBV19	NA	CASSIGTNYGYTF	TGTGCCAGTAGTATCGGCACTAACTATGGCTACACCTTC
medium-sized	TRBJ2-7	TRBV6-8	TRBD2	CASGSGSIPEQYF	TGTGCCAGCGGTAGCGGGAGTATCCCCGAGCAGTACTTC